This TCR beta chain is from a study of regulatory T cells in long-lasting Graves disease. The time point denotes: newly diagnosed GD, antithyroid drugs for less than 3 months. Construction of the TCR library relied on RNA isolated from PBMCs. For TCR beta, libraries came from iRepertoire HTBI primers and Arm-PCR of CDR3 regions. TCRdb redid the calling of the multiplex PCR reads with MiXCR, one entry per CDR3 protein. The sample includes over 400,000 distinct CDR3 sequences, less than 15% of them seen just once. This clonotype has just a few counts. These data were likewise used in another study, on T cells in Graves' hyperthyroidism and ophthalmopathy. From that study: Blood samples included most of the expanded thyroid clonotypes exceeding 0.001.

The clonotype originates from a woman between 45 and 65 years old with Graves disease. Sequenced material: peripheral blood mononuclear cells (PBMCs), taken at new diagnosis, from a patient treated with antithyroid drugs.

The CDR3 nucleotides are TGTGCCAGCTCACCACCGACTAATGAAAAACTGTTTTTT. It translates to CASSPPTNEKLFF. J is TRBJ1-4 and V is TRBV18; no reliable D call. Germline CDR1 is KGHSH and CDR2 is LQKENI. The CDR3 runs 13 residues. Trimming stripped 0 bases from V and 2 bases from J, with 1 base between.